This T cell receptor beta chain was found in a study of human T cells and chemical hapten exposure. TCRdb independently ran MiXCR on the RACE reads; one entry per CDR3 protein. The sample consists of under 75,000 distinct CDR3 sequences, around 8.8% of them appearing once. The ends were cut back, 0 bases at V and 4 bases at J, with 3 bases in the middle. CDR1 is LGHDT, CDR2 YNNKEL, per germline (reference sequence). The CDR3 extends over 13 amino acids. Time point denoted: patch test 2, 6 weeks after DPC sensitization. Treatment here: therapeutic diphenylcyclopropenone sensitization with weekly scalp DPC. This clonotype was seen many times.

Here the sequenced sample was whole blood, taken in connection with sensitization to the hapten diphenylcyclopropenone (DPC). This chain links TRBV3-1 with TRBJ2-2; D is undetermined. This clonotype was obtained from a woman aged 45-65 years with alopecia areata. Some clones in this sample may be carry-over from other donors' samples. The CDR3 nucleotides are TGTGCCAGCAGCCAAGAGGTCACCGGGGAGCTGTTTTTT. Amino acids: CASSQEVTGELFF.